This is a list of T cell receptor beta chains from one sample in a study of shared clonotypes between healthy human individuals. Measured with immunoSEQ multiplex PCR; TCRdb has only the in-frame clones, and not every one. Here the sample spans roughly 1 million clones, about 75% being singletons. What was sequenced was memory CD4+ T cells sorted from blood. Every receptor here comes from a man younger than 30 in good health. Each CDR3 is given without its conserved first and last residue. A D gene is named only where the DNA matches it firmly.

TRBV7-2	.	TRBJ2-3	ASSVVVMGPDTQY
TRBV28	TRBD1	TRBJ1-5	ASSFSKGQGRNQPQH
TRBV11-2	.	TRBJ1-1	ASSFWGDTEAF
TRBV6-1	TRBD1	TRBJ1-1	ASRLTGGNTEAF
TRBV7-9	.	TRBJ2-6	ASSQGTGNSGANVLT
TRBV14	TRBD2	TRBJ2-7	ASSRGTTGYYEQY
TRBV28	.	TRBJ2-7	ASSLTSYEQY
TRBV28	.	TRBJ2-5	ASSLENQETQY
TRBV15	.	TRBJ1-2	ATSRDGQTSYGYT
TRBV5-5	TRBD1	TRBJ2-7	ASRKQGASSSYEQY
TRBV2	TRBD2	TRBJ2-5	ASSEIWLAGDETQY
TRBV11-2	TRBD1	TRBJ2-1	ASSQTGAGVNEQF
TRBV14	TRBD1	TRBJ2-2	ASSQDRGTRNTGELF
TRBV18	TRBD1	TRBJ1-4	ASLGTASEKLF
TRBV30	.	TRBJ1-1	AWRGDQAF
TRBV9	.	TRBJ1-2	ASSVIQAGDYGYT
TRBV4-3	.	TRBJ2-3	ASSQEGGLSTDTQY
TRBV30	.	TRBJ1-1	AWKSENTEAF
TRBV4-1	.	TRBJ1-1	ASSQDNPGLREAF
TRBV11-2	.	TRBJ2-1	ASSSLTGRNEQF
TRBV7-2	.	TRBJ1-2	ASSRRVGGENYGYT
TRBV23-1	.	TRBJ2-7	ASREQGRWYEQY
TRBV9	TRBD2	TRBJ2-5	ASSATGTSRETQY
TRBV11-2	.	TRBJ2-7	ASSLEDSRSYEQY
TRBV19	.	TRBJ2-7	ASSISSSYDYEQY
TRBV4-1	.	TRBJ1-1	ASSQYANEAF
TRBV27	.	TRBJ2-7	ASSWAGRGPYEQY
TRBV6-1	.	TRBJ1-5	ASTATGTVNQPQH
TRBV6-6	TRBD2	TRBJ2-1	ASIRAGTNEQF
TRBV7-2	.	TRBJ1-6	ASSATRVNSPLH
TRBV7-8	.	TRBJ1-3	ASSPTGTAGNTIY
TRBV30	TRBD2	TRBJ2-1	AWSRGGRFNEQF
TRBV7-9	TRBD1	TRBJ1-2	ASILYPTGGYGYT
TRBV2	.	TRBJ1-1	ASRARLNTEAF
TRBV28	.	TRBJ1-2	AGESQGSFGYT
TRBV4-1	.	TRBJ2-1	ASSQDSPTPYNEQF
TRBV30	.	TRBJ1-2	AWRATGLDYGYT
TRBV5-6	.	TRBJ2-7	ASSLEQGWSEQY
TRBV15	.	TRBJ2-3	ASAGGSTYTDTQY
TRBV7-8	.	TRBJ2-2	ASSLRDSWSGELF
TRBV18	TRBD2	TRBJ2-1	ASSLTSGNYNEQF
TRBV7-9	.	TRBJ2-5	ASSLMYKETQY
TRBV4-3	.	TRBJ1-6	ASSVRELSSYNSPLH
TRBV6-5	.	TRBJ1-6	ASSYSGRVGNSPLH
TRBV5-6	.	TRBJ2-5	ASSQAGQETQY